These T cell receptor beta chains were read from a single sample in a study of CXCR3-negative and CXCR3-positive naive CD8 T cells. From the 5' RACE reads, TCRdb lists one entry per CDR3 protein and no DNA. This listing includes approximately 120,000 distinct CDR3 sequences. Specimen: naive CXCR3+ CD8+ T cells from blood. Receptors were obtained from a human donor in good health. Some clones in this sample may be carry-over from other donors' samples. Each CDR3 is given with its conserved first and last residue.

V gene	J gene	CDR3 protein
TRBV12-3/TRBV12-4	TRBJ2-2	CASSHSGPGELFF
TRBV7-9	TRBJ2-1	CASSPNGGNNEQFF
TRBV4-1	TRBJ2-7	CASSQVGTAYEQYF
TRBV29-1	TRBJ2-7	CSARIGSYEQYF
TRBV5-6	TRBJ2-7	CASSSWTGWTSYEQYF
TRBV7-9	TRBJ2-2	CASRSAGQTTGELFF
TRBV7-9	TRBJ2-2	CASSFTANIGELFF
TRBV7-9	TRBJ2-1	CASSSSPIEQFF
TRBV3-1	TRBJ2-1	CASSPTRLSDNEQFF
TRBV5-1	TRBJ1-1	CASSWGGGEAFF
TRBV14	TRBJ2-7	CASSQGRTSGRYEQYF
TRBV11-1	TRBJ2-5	CASSLGTLVGRARETQYF
TRBV5-4	TRBJ2-2	CASSFDTVPANTGELFF
TRBV7-8	TRBJ2-7	CASSSGRNWVYF
TRBV4-1	TRBJ2-7	CASSQFAQIWTSAYEQYF
TRBV7-9	TRBJ2-5	CASSQRVEETQYF
TRBV6-1	TRBJ1-1	CASTRGNRGLNTEAFF
TRBV28	TRBJ2-5	CASSFSAGGVETQYF
TRBV7-9	TRBJ2-7	CASSLVGEVGSNEQYF
TRBV29-1	TRBJ2-5	CSVRYLASQETQYF
TRBV5-1	TRBJ2-2	CASSSEDRGLPGELFF
TRBV7-3	TRBJ2-3	CASSSSGGPSDTQYF
TRBV28	TRBJ2-7	CASSSLQGAHEQYF
TRBV5-1	TRBJ1-4	CASSATGQGFEKLFF
TRBV5-6	TRBJ1-1	CASSLDRGNTEAFF
TRBV24-1	TRBJ2-2	CATSDLGGELFF
TRBV12-3/TRBV12-4	TRBJ2-7	CASRLGGSYEQYF
TRBV5-4	TRBJ2-2	CASSVLQGARAGELFF
TRBV7-8	TRBJ2-3	CASSPTELSTDTQYF